One T cell receptor (beta chain) is described in this entry. Its antigen is not known. The record originates from a study of response to subunit inactivated influenza vaccine. Findings and limits, study-wide: The authors suggested that few new T cells are recruited per seasonal influenza vaccination.

Trimming took 6 bases from V and 4 from J; bases not matched to a gene: 18. Germline V gene lookup returns CDR1 MNHEY and CDR2 SVGEGT. The CDR3 has 19 residues. One entry per CDR3 protein, called by TCRdb with MiXCR from the RT-PCR reads. The table records 150,000 to 200,000 distinct CDR3 sequences, about 9% of them present only once. The source is a man aged 45 to 65 who received an inactivated influenza vaccine. The sample here was non-naive T cells sorted from PBMCs, taken on the day of vaccination. The V call is TRBV6-2 or TRBV6-3, the J call TRBJ2-1, with TRBD2 identical over 10 bases. The CDR3 reads CASSSPSGRANRVYNEQFF. CDR3 sequence (DNA): TGTGCCAGCAGCTCACCCAGCGGGAGGGCAAACCGAGTATACAATGAGCAGTTCTTC.